These 30 T cell receptor beta chains were all obtained from the same sample, sequenced in a study of CD8 T cells in ankylosing spondylitis. TCRdb processed the 5' RACE reads anew with MiXCR; each CDR3 protein has one entry. There are 150,000 to 200,000 distinct CDR3 sequences in the sample; about 18% occur only once, and around 7.6% lies in the top ten. Sequences were obtained from blood, either unsorted or a sorted T cell fraction (not recorded which). These receptors were taken from a male donor with ankylosing spondylitis or in good health (not recorded which).

The V and J genes are TRBV5-1 and TRBJ2-5; 10 bases map to TRBD2. Trimming took 0 bases from V and 5 from J; bases not matched to a gene: 7. The germline gives CDR1 SGHRS, CDR2 YFSETQ. The CDR3 sequence is 16 residues long. CDR3 loop: CASSLDGSGRFETQYF. The CDR3 nucleotides are TGCGCCAGCAGCTTGGATGGTAGCGGGAGGTTTGAGACCCAGTACTTC.

The chain recombines TRBV28 with TRBJ2-7; either TRBD1 or TRBD2 may supply D (5 bases each). The CDR3 extends over 15 amino acids. Germline CDR1 reads MDHEN; CDR2 reads SYDVKM. V lost 5 bases, J lost 4 bases, and 18 bases lay in between. The CDR3 DNA reads as TGTGCCAGCAGTCCCTTGGATTGGGGCGGGTACGAGCAGTACTTC. It yields the protein CASSPLDWGGYEQYF.

This clonotype was found a few times. This rearrangement joins TRBV2 to TRBJ2-1; 8 positions agree with TRBD2. This CDR3 is 16 amino acids long. CDR1 and CDR2 (germline): SNHLY, FYNNEI. The V segment lost 4 bases and the J segment 2 bases; nucleotides outside the gene matches: 7. The CDR3 reads CASSAPGGPTYNEQFF. CDR3 nucleotide sequence: TGTGCCAGCAGTGCCCCGGGAGGGCCAACCTACAATGAGCAGTTCTTC.

There are a few counts of this clonotype. The gene calls are TRBV24-1 and TRBJ2-2, with TRBD1 identical over 10 bases. With V trimmed by 4 bases and J by 6 bases, 7 bases remained unmatched. This CDR3 region has 16 residues. Per the germline V gene, CDR1 is KGHDR and CDR2 is SFDVKD. The CDR3 DNA reads as TGTGCCACCAGTGACCCGAGAGGACAGGGGGCCGGGGAGCTGTTTTTT. Its protein product is CATSDPRGQGAGELFF.

The rearrangement joins TRBV29-1 to TRBJ1-1, with a possible D match to TRBD1 (6 bases). Germline CDR1 is SQVTM and CDR2 is ANQGSEA. Trimming cost V 6 bases and J 4 bases, with 15 bases left between them. The CDR3 totals 13 residues. CDR3 sequence: CSVPSLGATEAFF. CDR3 bases: TGCAGCGTCCCCTCCCTGGGGGCCACTGAAGCTTTCTTT.

The chain recombines TRBV12-3 or TRBV12-4 with TRBJ2-2; D gene uncertain. The CDR3 spans 16 residues. Trimming took 3 bases from V and 1 from J, leaving 12 bases between them. In DNA form, the CDR3 reads TGTGCCAGCAGTTTTATTGTCGGTAGGAACACCGGGGAGCTGTTTTTT. This gives the protein CASSFIVGRNTGELFF.

This clonotype came up many times. J is TRBJ2-3 and V is TRBV5-1; D call uncertain. Trimming took 3 bases from V and 2 from J, leaving 7 bases between them. This CDR3 region has 13 residues. Germline CDR1 and CDR2: SGHRS and YFSETQ. In DNA, the CDR3 is TGCGCCAGCAGCTCCACCTACACAGATACGCAGTATTTT. It specifies CASSSTYTDTQYF.

The chain combines TRBV5-1 with TRBJ2-5; 8 bases fit TRBD1. Trimming took 1 base from V and 0 from J; bases not matched to a gene: 5. The length of the CDR3 is 16 residues. Per the germline V gene, CDR1 is SGHRS and CDR2 is YFSETQ. Here the CDR3 reads CASSLFQGANQETQYF. In DNA form, the CDR3 reads TGCGCCAGCAGCTTGTTTCAGGGGGCAAACCAAGAGACCCAGTACTTC. Drawing the rest from reference TRBV5-1 and TRBJ2-5, the complete variable domain is KAGVTQTPRYLIKTRGQQVTLSCSPISGHRSVSWYQQTPGQGLQFLFEYFSETQRNKGNFPGRFSGRQFSNSRSEMNVSTLELGDSALYLCASSLFQGANQETQYFGPGTRLLVL.

A few counts support this clonotype. This rearrangement joins TRBV19 to TRBJ2-1; unclear D gene. V lost 4 bases and J lost 6, with 7 bases in between. The CDR3 sequence is 12 residues long. Germline CDR1 and CDR2: LNHDA and SQIVND (reference sequence). CDR3 DNA sequence: TGTGCCAGTAGTAATCGGGTCAATGAGCAGTTCTTC. Translating it yields CASSNRVNEQFF.

The V gene is TRBV28, the J gene TRBJ1-1, with a weak D call TRBD1 (6 bases). Germline-derived CDR1 and CDR2 are MDHEN and SYDVKM. This CDR3 is 14 amino acids long. The V end was cut by 5 bases, the J end by 6 bases, with 16 bases between. CDR3 loop: CASSTTGSAPEAFF. DNA of the CDR3: TGTGCCAGCAGTACAACAGGGAGTGCCCCTGAAGCTTTCTTT.

The chain joins TRBV5-1 to TRBJ2-7; weak D call: TRBD1 (5 bases). Between the trimmed V and J ends, which lost 0 bases and 4 bases, there was a span of 11 bases. The CDR3 length is 14 residues. Germline assignment: CDR1 SGHRS and CDR2 YFSETQ. The CDR3 protein is CASSLGRGSYEQYF. Here the CDR3 DNA reads TGCGCCAGCAGCTTGGGAAGGGGTTCTTACGAGCAGTACTTC.

The gene calls are TRBV5-1 and TRBJ2-7; tentative D call: TRBD2 (6 bases). CDR1 and CDR2 (germline): SGHRS, YFSETQ. V lost 2 bases to trimming and J lost 5 bases, with 14 bases between them. The length of the CDR3 is 14 residues. The CDR3 sequence is CASSFRAGSDEQYF. DNA of the CDR3: TGCGCCAGCAGCTTCAGGGCGGGATCCGACGAGCAGTACTTC. Supplemented by reference TRBV5-1 and TRBJ2-7, the full variable domain reads KAGVTQTPRYLIKTRGQQVTLSCSPISGHRSVSWYQQTPGQGLQFLFEYFSETQRNKGNFPGRFSGRQFSNSRSEMNVSTLELGDSALYLCASSFRAGSDEQYFGPGTRLTVT.

This clonotype came up many times. The gene calls are TRBV5-1 and TRBJ2-1, with TRBD2 matching 9 bases. Germline V gene data show CDR1 as SGHRS and CDR2 as YFSETQ. J lost 0 bases, V lost 0 bases, and 10 bases had no gene match. The CDR3 sequence is 19 residues long. CDR3 nucleotides: TGCGCCAGCAGCTTGGGGTCTGGGAGCGGGAGGAGCTCCTACAATGAGCAGTTCTTC. Translated: CASSLGSGSGRSSYNEQFF.

This clonotype has ten or more counts. CDR3 residues: CASTETGLLQETQYF. For the CDR3, the DNA is TGTGCCAGCACGGAAACCGGGCTTCTCCAAGAGACCCAGTACTTC. The chain is built from TRBV2 and TRBJ2-5; no clear D gene. The CDR3 totals 15 residues. From germline, CDR1 is SNHLY and CDR2 FYNNEI. Trimming removed 7 bases at V and 1 base at J, with 16 bases between.

This clonotype was found many times. The CDR3 sequence is CSARNRDTGELFF. In DNA form, the CDR3 reads TGCAGTGCTAGGAACCGGGACACCGGGGAGCTGTTTTTT. The chain recombines TRBV20-1 with TRBJ2-2; D unresolved. V was clipped by 3 bases and J by 3 bases, with 8 bases between them. The CDR3 has 13 amino acids. Germline V gene sequence: CDR1 DFQATT, CDR2 SNEGSKA (reference sequence).

On this clonotype: A much larger clone differs from this one at a single base, so this may be a read error. This chain uses TRBV5-1 with TRBJ2-1; possible D gene TRBD2, 5 bases. This CDR3 region has 15 residues. V lost 2 bases, J lost 3 bases, and 12 bases lay in between. Germline V gives CDR1 SGHRS, CDR2 YFSETQ. CDR3 in amino acids: CASSLGNGVYNEQFF. CDR3 bases: TGCGCCAGCAGCTTAGGGAACGGGGTCTACAATGAGCAGTTCTTC.

The V gene is TRBV21-1, the J gene TRBJ1-2. TRBV21-1 is classified as a pseudogene. The CDR3 covers 13 residues. In DNA form, the CDR3 reads TGTGCCAGCAGCAAGAGGCCCGGCTATGGCTACACCTTC. It specifies CASSKRPGYGYTF.

This clonotype appeared many times. This chain connects TRBV2 to TRBJ2-7; 11 bases are a match to TRBD1. J gave up 3 bases and V 5 bases, and 3 bases lay outside the gene matches. This CDR3 is 14 amino acids long. Germline CDR1 is SNHLY and CDR2 is FYNNEI. In DNA form, the CDR3 reads TGTGCCAGCAGTCGGACAGGGGGCGTCTACGAGCAGTACTTC. This sequence encodes CASSRTGGVYEQYF.

On this clonotype: This may stem from a read error, because a much larger clone lies one nucleotide away. J is TRBJ1-4 and V is TRBV2, with D possibly matching TRBD1 (6 bases). This CDR3 comprises 14 residues. Germline-derived CDR1 and CDR2 are SNHLY and FYNNEI. This CDR3 reads CASSEVADSEKLLF. DNA for the CDR3: TGTGCCAGCAGTGAAGTTGCGGACAGTGAAAAACTGCTTTTT.

This clonotype has a count of ten or more. The genes are TRBV27 and TRBJ2-1; D uncertain. Trimming left V 5 bases short and J 4 bases short, with 6 bases between. Germline loops: CDR1 MNHEY, CDR2 SMNVEV (reference sequence). CDR3 length: 12 amino acids. The CDR3 DNA follows: TGTGCCAGCAGTCCGAATTACAATGAGCAGTTCTTC. It encodes CASSPNYNEQFF.

This sequence joins TRBV5-5 and TRBJ1-2, with D hard to call. Germline V gene sequence: CDR1 SGHKS, CDR2 YYEKEE (reference sequence). The V end lost 0 bases, the J end lost 5 bases, and 20 bases lay between the germline ends. The CDR3 has 17 residues. The CDR3 sequence is CASSLAAGKVPLYGYTF. For the CDR3, the DNA is TGTGCCAGCAGCTTGGCGGCCGGTAAAGTTCCCTTATATGGCTACACCTTC.

There are many counts of this clonotype. This chain connects TRBV7-2 to TRBJ1-5, with 8 bases aligning to TRBD1. There are 15 residues in the CDR3. With V trimmed by 0 bases and J by 6 bases, 4 bases remained unmatched. Germline V gives CDR1 SGHTA, CDR2 FQGNSA. CDR3 sequence (DNA): TGTGCCAGCAGCTTAGCGCAGGGGGCAGGTCAGCCCCAGCATTTT. Amino acids: CASSLAQGAGQPQHF. Variable domain in full (rest from reference TRBV7-2 and TRBJ1-5): GAGVSQSPSNKVTEKGKDVELRCDPISGHTALYWYRQSLGQGLEFLIYFQGNSAPDKSGLPSDRFSAERTGGSVSTLTIQRTQQEDSAVYLCASSLAQGAGQPQHFGDGTRLSIL.

The chain has TRBV6-2 or TRBV6-3 and TRBJ2-4, with D possibly being TRBD1 or TRBD2 (5 bases each). Germline values: CDR1 MNHEY, CDR2 SVGEGT. This CDR3 is built from 16 residues. Between the trimmed V and J ends, which lost 0 bases and 1 base, there was a span of 10 bases. The CDR3 sequence: CASSYSREGAKNIQYF. In DNA, the CDR3 is TGTGCCAGCAGTTACTCGCGAGAGGGGGCCAAAAACATTCAGTACTTC.

The table lists this clonotype with many counts. V and J are TRBV12-5 and TRBJ2-2, with D perhaps TRBD2 (6 bases). Germline CDR1 and CDR2: LGHNT and FRNRAP. The V end lost 1 base, the J end lost 6 bases, and 9 bases lay between the germline ends. The CDR3 extends over 14 amino acids. CDR3 protein: CASGLGSGAGELFF. DNA for the CDR3: TGTGCTAGTGGTTTGGGGTCGGGGGCCGGGGAGCTGTTTTTT.

This clonotype was seen many times. This chain joins TRBV20-1 and TRBJ1-2; 10 nucleotides align to TRBD1. The ends lost 2 bases at V and 1 base at J; junction bases unmatched: 7. The CDR3 loop spans 16 amino acids. From germline, CDR1 is DFQATT and CDR2 SNEGSKA (reference sequence). DNA for the CDR3: TGCAGTGCTAGACCCACTTGGACAGGGGGTAACTATGGCTACACCTTC. This translates into CSARPTWTGGNYGYTF.

This rearrangement joins TRBV20-1 to TRBJ1-1; possibly TRBD1 for D (5 bases). Trimming cost V 3 bases and J 3 bases, with 11 bases left between them. CDR1 DFQATT and CDR2 SNEGSKA come from the germline V gene (reference sequence). The CDR3 consists of 13 residues. The CDR3 DNA sequence: TGCAGTGCTAGGGTTCCAGGGTACACTGAAGCTTTCTTT. The encoded protein is CSARVPGYTEAFF.

This clonotype has a handful of counts. Since a much larger clone is just one base distant, this may be a read error. The chain joins TRBV20-1 to TRBJ2-2, with a tentative D call TRBD2 (5 bases). Germline V gene sequence: CDR1 DFQATT, CDR2 SNEGSKA (reference sequence). This CDR3 is built from 12 residues. CDR3 region: CSARPFSGKLFF. CDR3 coding DNA: TGCAGTGCTAGACCATTTTCCGGGAAGCTGTTTTTT.

This clonotype was seen repeatedly, ten times or more. Sequence at one end of the junction differs from germline and may be a read error. This rearrangement joins TRBV5-6 to TRBJ1-3, with 8 positions matching TRBD1. The CDR3 has 12 amino acids. CDR1 and CDR2 from the germline V gene are SGHDT and YYEEEE. The CDR3 loop is CASSGGPGQDDF. Written as DNA, the CDR3 is TGTGCCAGCAGCGGCGGTCCGGGACAGGACGATTTT.

This clonotype was found many times. This sequence joins TRBV12-3 or TRBV12-4 and TRBJ2-1; D may match TRBD1 or TRBD2 (5 bases each). The V gene lost 3 bases and the J gene lost 4 bases, with 7 bases spanning the gap. The CDR3 is 13 residues long. The CDR3 is CASSLGPYNEQFF. DNA of the CDR3: TGTGCCAGCAGTTTGGGACCTTACAATGAGCAGTTCTTC.

In this sample, this clonotype turned up many times. The V and J genes are TRBV20-1 and TRBJ1-2; D unresolved. The germline V gene encodes CDR1 DFQATT and CDR2 SNEGSKA (reference sequence). Between the trimmed V and J ends, which lost 8 bases and 4 bases, there was a span of 14 bases. The CDR3 is 12 amino acids. The CDR3 reads CSKATEAYGYTF. The CDR3 DNA reads as TGCAGTAAGGCGACGGAGGCCTATGGCTACACCTTC.